This is a list of T cell receptor beta chains from one sample in a study of blood T cell repertoires in COVID-19. Method: immunoSEQ multiplex PCR; TCRdb's copy keeps in-frame clones and lacks some. The table lists about 150,000 clones, less than 90% of them singletons. The specimen sequenced was peripheral blood. Source of these receptors: a woman between 70 and 85 years old with acute or convalescent COVID-19. CDR3s include the opening cysteine and the closing phenylalanine or tryptophan. A D gene is named only where the DNA matches it firmly.

TRBV6-1	.	TRBJ1-6	CASSDLLSSYNSPLHF
TRBV19	.	TRBJ1-1	CASSILGADTEAFF
TRBV7-9	.	TRBJ1-2	CASSFRGTNYGYTF
TRBV7-7	.	TRBJ2-3	CASSLAGSDTQYF
TRBV6-6	.	TRBJ2-2	CASLFGELFF
TRBV12-3/TRBV12-4	TRBD1	TRBJ2-7	CAGRGQLLYEQYF
TRBV2	TRBD2	TRBJ2-2	CASRAGTSGTGELFF
TRBV5-4	.	TRBJ2-3	CASSLAGRTSADTQYF
TRBV27	.	TRBJ2-3	CASRIQGLPGPDTQYF
TRBV28	.	TRBJ2-3	CASSPPLGSTDTQYF
TRBV24-1	.	TRBJ2-1	CATSGERGEQFF
TRBV7-3	.	TRBJ1-1	CASSFGGMNTEAFF